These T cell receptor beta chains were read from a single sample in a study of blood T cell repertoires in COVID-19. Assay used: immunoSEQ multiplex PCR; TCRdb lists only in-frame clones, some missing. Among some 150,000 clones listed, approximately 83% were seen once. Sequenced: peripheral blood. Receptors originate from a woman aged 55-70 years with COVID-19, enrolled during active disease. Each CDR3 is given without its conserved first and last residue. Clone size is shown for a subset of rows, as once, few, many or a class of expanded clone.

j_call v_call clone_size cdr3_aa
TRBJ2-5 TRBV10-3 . AIKGGDQETQY
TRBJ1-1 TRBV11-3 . ASSLGGDREAF
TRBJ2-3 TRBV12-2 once ASRFRLAGGPRDTQY
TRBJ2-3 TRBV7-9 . ASSAGQESDTQY
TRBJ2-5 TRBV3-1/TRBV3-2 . ASSQSQGGSTQY
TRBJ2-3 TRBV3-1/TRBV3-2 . ASSQDLGVTDTQY
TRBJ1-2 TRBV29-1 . SVAPGQVGGGGYT
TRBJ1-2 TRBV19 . ASSISGSHGYT
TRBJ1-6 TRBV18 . ASSRTGTGDSPLH
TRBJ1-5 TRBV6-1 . ASSDVGLSNQPQH